This T cell receptor beta chain originates from a study of radiation and T cells in renal cell carcinoma. Notes on this clone: Antigen unknown.

Study-wide results and limits: No pretreatment tumor biopsies were available for baseline clonotypes.

Sequenced by immunoSEQ multiplex PCR; TCRdb stores in-frame clones only, minus some. The sample shows tens of thousands of clones, around 86% of them seen only once. Noted time point: blood 2 weeks post-SBRT. Treatment of the sample: 15 Gy SBRT to primary tumor, nephrectomy 4 weeks later. Blood was sampled at baseline, 2 weeks and 4 weeks after SBRT. The patient's renal cell carcinoma had clear cell pathology. This receptor was obtained from a woman between 45 and 60 years old with renal cell carcinoma. The material sequenced was blood, taken from a patient whose treatment included radiotherapy and nephrectomy.

CDR3 loop: CASSTVTNTEAFF. CDR3 nucleotide sequence: TGTGCCAGTAGTACCGTTACGAACACTGAAGCTTTCTTT. The chain combines TRBV19 with TRBJ1-1; D is ambiguous. V was cut by 4 bases and J by 1 base, with 7 bases left in between. The CDR3 extends over 13 amino acids. The germline V gene encodes CDR1 LNHDA and CDR2 SQIVND (reference sequence). Full variable domain (missing parts from reference TRBV19 and TRBJ1-1): DGGITQSPKYLFRKEGQNVTLSCEQNLNHDAMYWYRQDPGQGLRLIYYSQIVNDFQKGDIAEGYSVSREKKESFPLTVTSAQKNPTAFYLCASSTVTNTEAFFGQGTRLTVV.